Following are 22 T cell receptor beta chains from one sample sequenced in a study of shared clonotypes between healthy human individuals. Clones were sequenced by immunoSEQ multiplex PCR, and TCRdb holds only the in-frame ones, with some missing. The sample yields approximately 500,000 clones, over 75% seen once. Sequenced material: PBMCs. Receptors were obtained from a woman in her thirties or forties in good health. Some clones in this sample may be carry-over from other donors' samples.

The chain combines TRBV18 with TRBJ2-1; perhaps TRBD2 as D (5 bases). Trimming took 6 bases from V and 4 from J, leaving 19 bases between them. There are 16 residues in the CDR3. Germline CDR1 is KGHSH and CDR2 is LQKENI. CDR3: CASSPRTGGLYNEQFF. DNA for the CDR3: TGTGCCAGCTCCCCTCGGACTGGTGGGCTTTACAATGAGCAGTTCTTC.

The gene calls are TRBV30 and TRBJ2-5; 12 bases line up with TRBD2. The end of the DNA fits TRBJ2-7 better, so the J call may be wrong. The CDR3 runs 15 residues. CDR1 and CDR2 from the germline V gene are GTSNPN and SVGIG (reference sequence). The CDR3 spells CAWTSLAGGPYEQYF. CDR3 DNA: TGTGCCTGGACTTCCCTAGCGGGAGGGCCCTACGAGCAGTACTTC.

This chain connects TRBV27 to TRBJ2-2; 9 bases line up with TRBD1. The length of the CDR3 is 17 residues. V shed 2 bases, J shed 4 bases, and the junction held 8 bases outside the gene matches. The germline V gene encodes CDR1 MNHEY and CDR2 SMNVEV (reference sequence). CDR3 bases: TGTGCCAGCAGTTTAAGGTACCGGGACAGGGTCACCGGGGAGCTGTTTTTT. Its translation is CASSLRYRDRVTGELFF.

J is TRBJ1-1 and V is TRBV7-9, with D perhaps matching TRBD1 (6 bases). V was shortened by 0 bases and J by 8 bases, with 7 bases between the two germline ends. The germline V gene has CDR1 SEHNR and CDR2 FQNEAQ (reference sequence). This CDR3 comprises 12 residues. The CDR3 spells CASSLADREAFF. As DNA, the CDR3 is TGTGCCAGCAGCTTAGCAGACAGGGAAGCTTTCTTT. The full variable domain, completed using reference TRBV7-9 and TRBJ1-1, is DTGVSQNPRHKITKRGQNVTFRCDPISEHNRLYWYRQTLGQGPEFLTYFQNEAQLEKSRLLSDRFSAERPKGSFSTLEIQRTEQGDSAMYLCASSLADREAFFGQGTRLTVV.

The chain carries TRBV7-3 and TRBJ2-7; D not resolved. This CDR3 spans 13 amino acids. The V gene lost 2 bases and the J gene lost 2 bases, with 7 bases spanning the gap. The germline gives CDR1 SGHTA, CDR2 FQGTGA. The CDR3 is CASSLRHAYEQYF. CDR3 in DNA: TGTGCCAGCAGCTTACGACATGCCTACGAGCAGTACTTC. The variable domain in full, completed from reference TRBV7-3 and TRBJ2-7, reads GAGVSQTPSNKVTEKGKYVELRCDPISGHTALYWYRQSLGQGPEFLIYFQGTGAADDSGLPNDRFFAVRPEGSVSTLKIQRTERGDSAVYLCASSLRHAYEQYFGPGTRLTVT.

The chain couples TRBV4-3 to TRBJ2-3; D may be TRBD1 or TRBD2 (6 bases each). The CDR3 is 17 amino acids. Germline CDR1 is LGHNA and CDR2 is YSLEER. Trimming removed 4 bases at V and 1 base at J, with 18 bases between. CDR3 DNA sequence: TGCGCCAGCAGCCGAAAGCTTAGGGGGGAGGGCACAGATACGCAGTATTTT. Translation gives CASSRKLRGEGTDTQYF.

As to this clone: The sample has other DNA sequences that encode this CDR3 too. The rearrangement uses TRBV28 and TRBJ2-7; D is unresolved. Germline lookup yields CDR1 MDHEN and CDR2 SYDVKM. The CDR3 totals 12 residues. The V and J ends lost 2 bases and 3 bases respectively, with 5 bases between them. In nucleotides, the CDR3 is TGTGCCAGCAGTTTAGTCGGCTACGAGCAGTACTTC. This gives the protein CASSLVGYEQYF.

The chain employs TRBV19 and TRBJ1-2, with TRBD1 as a possible D gene (5 bases). CDR3 length equals 13 residues. Germline V gene sequence: CDR1 LNHDA, CDR2 SQIVND (reference sequence). Trimming left V 6 bases short and J 4 bases short, with 12 bases between. The CDR3 nucleotides read TGTGCCAGTAGCGGGCCGGGGCTCTATGGCTACACCTTC. Its protein product is CASSGPGLYGYTF.

Of note for this clone: The same CDR3 is also encoded by other DNA sequences in this sample. The chain carries TRBV9 and TRBJ1-1; D not certain. The CDR3 is made up of 14 amino acids. The germline V gene encodes CDR1 SGDLS and CDR2 YYNGEE. Trimming cost V 0 bases and J 1 base, with 7 bases left between them. The CDR3 sequence is CASSVVSENTEAFF. The CDR3 DNA is TGTGCCAGCAGCGTAGTCAGCGAGAACACTGAAGCTTTCTTT.

V is TRBV15 and J is TRBJ2-7, with D perhaps TRBD1 (6 bases). Germline lookup yields CDR1 LNHNV and CDR2 YYDKDF (reference sequence). The CDR3 spans 16 residues. Trimming cost V 1 base and J 5 bases, with 18 bases left between them. The CDR3 sequence is CATSRAPLGAVHEQYF. The CDR3 DNA is TGTGCCACCAGCAGAGCGCCCTTGGGGGCCGTTCACGAGCAGTACTTC.

This clone was picked up many times. V and J are TRBV5-1 and TRBJ2-7, with 13 positions matching TRBD2. V trimming: 0 bases; J trimming: 6 bases; junction bases outside the gene matches: 6. Germline lookup yields CDR1 SGHRS and CDR2 YFSETQ. This CDR3 contains 16 residues. The CDR3 DNA sequence: TGCGCCAGCAGCTTGGCCGGGGGGACTAGCGGGACCGAGCAGTACTTC. Translating gives CASSLAGGTSGTEQYF. Full variable domain (rest looked up from reference TRBV5-1 and TRBJ2-7): KAGVTQTPRYLIKTRGQQVTLSCSPISGHRSVSWYQQTPGQGLQFLFEYFSETQRNKGNFPGRFSGRQFSNSRSEMNVSTLELGDSALYLCASSLAGGTSGTEQYFGPGTRLTVT.

This sequence joins TRBV19 and TRBJ1-4; possible D gene TRBD1, 5 bases. There are 14 residues in the CDR3. Germline CDR1 is LNHDA and CDR2 is SQIVND (reference sequence). Between the trimmed V and J ends, which lost 6 bases and 8 bases, there was a span of 16 bases. Written as DNA, the CDR3 is TGTGCCAGTAGCGTCCAGGGAATGAGAGAAAAACTGTTTTTT. Translating it yields CASSVQGMREKLFF.

The V and J genes are TRBV7-3 and TRBJ1-1; D might be TRBD1 (5 bases). The CDR3 is 13 residues long. The V gene's germline CDR1 is SGHTA and CDR2 FQGTGA. V lost 1 base, J lost 8 bases, and 11 bases lay in between. The CDR3 region is CASSLNAGLEAFF. CDR3 DNA sequence: TGTGCCAGCAGCTTAAATGCAGGGCTAGAAGCTTTCTTT.

This chain joins TRBV9 and TRBJ2-5; D unclear. V lost 0 bases, J lost 5 bases, and 14 bases lay in between. In germline, CDR1 is SGDLS, CDR2 YYNGEE. The CDR3 loop spans 15 amino acids. CDR3 nucleotides: TGTGCCAGCAGCGTAGCGGCCGGGTACGGGGAGACCCAGTACTTC. This encodes CASSVAAGYGETQYF.

The chain links TRBV29-1 to TRBJ2-1; TRBD2 agrees at 9 bases. Germline CDR1 reads SQVTM; CDR2 reads ANQGSEA. V was clipped by 4 bases and J by 4 bases; unmatched bases: 8. The CDR3 runs 15 residues. The CDR3: CSVATRTSVYNEQFF. As DNA, the CDR3 is TGCAGCGTTGCCACTCGGACTAGCGTTTACAATGAGCAGTTCTTC.

This clone was observed a handful of times. V and J are TRBV6-7 and TRBJ2-7; D is undetermined. Being an ORF, TRBV6-7 has a function that is uncertain. Trimming took off 5 bases at V and 3 bases at J, with 5 bases between the two ends. The CDR3 loop spans 11 amino acids. Here the CDR3 DNA reads TGTGCCAGCAGTCAAAACTACGAGCAGTACTTC. This encodes CASSQNYEQYF.

The chain recombines TRBV28 with TRBJ2-6; 7 bases match TRBD2. V lost 4 bases, J lost 4 bases, and 7 bases stayed unmatched. Germline V gives CDR1 MDHEN, CDR2 SYDVKM. The CDR3 covers 16 residues. The CDR3 DNA is TGTGCCAGCAGTTATCCCGGGAGGTTCGGGGCCAACGTCCTGACTTTC. Amino acids: CASSYPGRFGANVLTF.

This clone was detected only a few times. In the same sample, other DNA sequences code for this CDR3. The gene calls are TRBV2 and TRBJ2-5, with a possible D match to TRBD1 (6 bases). The germline gives CDR1 SNHLY, CDR2 FYNNEI. CDR3 size: 13 residues. V was pared by 6 bases and J by 4 bases, with 12 bases between. DNA of the CDR3: TGTGCCAGCAGCGAGACAGGTGGAGAGACCCAGTACTTC. Translated: CASSETGGETQYF.

The chain recombines TRBV10-3 with TRBJ2-3; D not resolved. CDR1 is ENHRY, CDR2 SYGVKD, per germline. V was clipped by 0 bases and J by 6 bases, with 7 bases between them. This CDR3 is 13 amino acids long. As DNA, the CDR3 is TGTGCCATCAGTGAGTCCCCCCGCGATACGCAGTATTTT. This sequence encodes CAISESPRDTQYF.

The chain uses TRBV9 and TRBJ2-2; D not certain. The CDR3 covers 14 residues. Germline loops: CDR1 SGDLS, CDR2 YYNGEE. V was shortened by 0 bases and J by 2 bases, with 5 bases between the two germline ends. CDR3 coding DNA: TGTGCCAGCAGCGTAGACGGAAACACCGGGGAGCTGTTTTTT. Translating it yields CASSVDGNTGELFF.

The chain employs TRBV5-1 and TRBJ2-2; D possibly corresponds to TRBD1 (6 bases). Deletions cut 4 bases from V and 4 bases from J, with 17 bases between. CDR3 length: 16 residues. CDR1 and CDR2 from the germline V gene are SGHRS and YFSETQ. The CDR3 protein is CASSPEAGAGTGELFF. For the CDR3, the DNA is TGCGCCAGCAGCCCTGAGGCAGGGGCCGGCACCGGGGAGCTGTTTTTT. The full variable domain, rest sourced from reference TRBV5-1 and TRBJ2-2, is KAGVTQTPRYLIKTRGQQVTLSCSPISGHRSVSWYQQTPGQGLQFLFEYFSETQRNKGNFPGRFSGRQFSNSRSEMNVSTLELGDSALYLCASSPEAGAGTGELFFGEGSRLTVL.

This chain joins TRBV19 and TRBJ2-1, with D perhaps being TRBD1 or TRBD2 (5 bases each). Germline CDR1 LNHDA, CDR2 SQIVND (reference sequence). The CDR3 contains 13 residues. V was clipped by 5 bases and J by 8 bases, with 13 bases between them. The CDR3 loop reads CASSWGRTYEQFF. The CDR3 nucleotides are TGTGCCAGTAGTTGGGGGAGAACCTATGAGCAGTTCTTC.